A single sample is the source of the 9 T cell receptor beta chains below, sequenced in a study of cytomegalovirus exposure and HLA in healthy donors. PCR involved 60 Vbeta and 13 Jbeta primers. Assay: immunoSEQ multiplex PCR; the TCRdb copy retains only in-frame clones and omits some. The sample carries 100,000 to 150,000 clones, 81% recorded once. Sequenced input: PBMCs. Source of these receptors: a man aged 18-30 years in good health and CMV-seropositive.

This clone turned up a few times. V is TRBV6-6 and J is TRBJ1-1; D unclear. The V gene's germline CDR1 is MNHNY and CDR2 SVGAGI (reference sequence). This CDR3 comprises 14 residues. The V end was cut by 2 bases, the J end by 1 base, with 8 bases between. CDR3 amino acids: CASSYRQANTEAFF. The DNA of the CDR3 is TGTGCCAGCAGTTACAGGCAGGCGAACACTGAAGCTTTCTTT.

This sequence joins TRBV6-5 and TRBJ1-4; TRBD1 matches 8 bases. There are 15 residues in the CDR3. Germline V lookup: CDR1 MNHEY, CDR2 SVGAGI. V gave up 0 bases and J gave up 8 bases; unmatched junction bases: 5. As DNA, the CDR3 is TGTGCCAGCAGTTACTCCCAGGGGGCAGGGGAAAAACTGTTTTTT. Its protein product is CASSYSQGAGEKLFF.

The rearrangement uses TRBV5-1 and TRBJ2-5, with 7 bases matching TRBD1. Near its end, the DNA agrees better with TRBJ2-7, so the J call may be wrong. Germline CDR1 SGHRS, CDR2 YFSETQ. The CDR3 covers 15 residues. The CDR3 protein is CASSTTYDRVREQYF. The DNA of the CDR3 is TGCGCCAGCAGCACGACCTATGACAGGGTTCGCGAGCAGTACTTC.

The J gene is TRBJ1-2, the V gene TRBV5-1; maybe TRBD1 (5 bases). The CDR3 contains 17 residues. Trimming took 4 bases from V and 4 from J, leaving 23 bases between them. Germline-derived CDR1 and CDR2 are SGHRS and YFSETQ. The CDR3 sequence: CASSTGTTGEVFYGYTF. In nucleotides, the CDR3 is TGCGCCAGCAGCACCGGAACCACGGGGGAAGTTTTCTATGGCTACACCTTC.

The rearrangement uses TRBV7-8 and TRBJ2-5; TRBD1 is a possible D gene (6 bases). V lost 1 base and J 3 bases, leaving 6 bases between the germline ends. Germline loops: CDR1 SGHVS, CDR2 FQNEAQ. The CDR3 consists of 13 residues. The CDR3 region is CASSLDREETQYF. The CDR3 DNA reads as TGTGCCAGCAGCTTAGACAGGGAAGAGACCCAGTACTTC.

The V call is TRBV6-1, the J call TRBJ1-5; TRBD1 matches 11 bases. This CDR3 comprises 16 residues. V gave up 0 bases and J gave up 7 bases; unmatched junction bases: 5. Per the germline V gene, CDR1 is MNHNS and CDR2 is SASEGT. The CDR3 coding sequence is TGTGCCAGCAGTGAAGCGTCCGGGACAGGGGGGCAGCCCCAGCATTTT. Translating gives CASSEASGTGGQPQHF.

This chain joins TRBV27 and TRBJ1-4, with 10 bases that match TRBD1. V dropped 4 bases and J dropped 5; count of bases not matched to a gene: 7. The CDR3 totals 16 residues. Germline CDR1 MNHEY, CDR2 SMNVEV (reference sequence). DNA for the CDR3: TGTGCCAGCAGTTCAAAGACAGGGGGCCCCAATGAAAAACTGTTTTTT. It encodes CASSSKTGGPNEKLFF.

V gene TRBV7-8 combines with J gene TRBJ1-5; D unresolved. There are 19 residues in the CDR3. V was trimmed by 4 bases and J by 0 bases, leaving 22 bases between them. The germline V gene encodes CDR1 SGHVS and CDR2 FQNEAQ. CDR3 in amino acids: CASSSLQSPLTYSNQPQHF. The CDR3 nucleotides read TGTGCCAGCAGCTCCCTACAAAGCCCCCTGACTTATAGCAATCAGCCCCAGCATTTT.

This clone has a single count. J is TRBJ2-3 and V is TRBV7-2; 12 bases agree with TRBD2. Per germline, CDR1 SGHTA and CDR2 FQGNSA. Trimming cost V 6 bases and J 4 bases; bases outside gene matches: 5. The CDR3 contains 15 residues. The CDR3 region is CASSILAGGSDTQYF. The CDR3 nucleotides read TGTGCCAGCAGTATACTAGCGGGAGGATCAGATACGCAGTATTTT. Using reference TRBV7-2 and TRBJ2-3 for the parts outside the CDR3, the full variable domain is GAGVSQSPSNKVTEKGKDVELRCDPISGHTALYWYRQSLGQGLEFLIYFQGNSAPDKSGLPSDRFSAERTGGSVSTLTIQRTQQEDSAVYLCASSILAGGSDTQYFGPGTRLTVL.